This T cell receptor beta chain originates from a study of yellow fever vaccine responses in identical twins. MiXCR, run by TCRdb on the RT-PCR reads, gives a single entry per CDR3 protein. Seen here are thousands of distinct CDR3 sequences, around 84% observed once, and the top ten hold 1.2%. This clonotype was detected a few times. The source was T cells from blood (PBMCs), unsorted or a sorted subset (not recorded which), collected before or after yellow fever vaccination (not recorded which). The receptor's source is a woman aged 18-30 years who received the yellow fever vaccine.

CDR3 sequence reads: CSVQRYNEQFF. CDR3 DNA sequence: TGCAGCGTCCAGAGATACAATGAGCAGTTCTTC. This chain connects TRBV29-1 to TRBJ2-1; D unclear. Germline CDR1 is SQVTM and CDR2 is ANQGSEA. This CDR3 contains 11 residues. Trimming took off 6 bases at V and 4 bases at J, with 7 bases between the two ends.